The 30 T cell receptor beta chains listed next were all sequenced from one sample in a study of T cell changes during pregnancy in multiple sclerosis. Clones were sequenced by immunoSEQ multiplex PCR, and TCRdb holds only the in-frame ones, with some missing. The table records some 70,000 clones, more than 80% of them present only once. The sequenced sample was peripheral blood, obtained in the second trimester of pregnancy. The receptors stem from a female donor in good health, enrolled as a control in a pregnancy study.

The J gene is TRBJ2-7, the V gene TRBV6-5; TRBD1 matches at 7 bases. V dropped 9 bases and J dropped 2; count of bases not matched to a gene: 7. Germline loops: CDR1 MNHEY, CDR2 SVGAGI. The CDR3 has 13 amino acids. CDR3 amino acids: CASKPGTAYEQYF. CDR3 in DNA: TGTGCCAGTAAGCCTGGGACAGCCTACGAGCAGTACTTC.

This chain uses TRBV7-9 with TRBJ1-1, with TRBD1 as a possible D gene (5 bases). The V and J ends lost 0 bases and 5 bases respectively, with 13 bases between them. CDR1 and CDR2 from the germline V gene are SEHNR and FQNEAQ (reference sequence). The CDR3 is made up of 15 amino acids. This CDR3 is CASSLAQTGGTEAFF. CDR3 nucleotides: TGTGCCAGCAGCTTAGCGCAAACCGGGGGAACTGAAGCTTTCTTT.

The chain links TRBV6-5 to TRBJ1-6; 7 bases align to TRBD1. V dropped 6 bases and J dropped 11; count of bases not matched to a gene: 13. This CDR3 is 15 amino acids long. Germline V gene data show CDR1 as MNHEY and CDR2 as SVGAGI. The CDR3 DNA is TGTGCCAGCAGCCAAACCACAGGGGTGGGGCCACCCCTCCACTTT. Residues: CASSQTTGVGPPLHF.

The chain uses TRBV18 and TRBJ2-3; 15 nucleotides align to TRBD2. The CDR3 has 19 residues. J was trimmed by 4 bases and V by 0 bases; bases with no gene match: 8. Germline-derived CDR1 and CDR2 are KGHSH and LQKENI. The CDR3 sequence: CASSPPGLAGGPPSDTQYF. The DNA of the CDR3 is TGTGCCAGCTCACCACCCGGACTAGCGGGGGGGCCCCCCTCAGATACGCAGTATTTT.

CDR3 DNA sequence: TGTGCCAGCAGCTTAGTGCCGGAGTCCGCTCTCCAGTACTTC. It yields the protein CASSLVPESALQYF. The rearrangement joins TRBV7-6 to TRBJ2-7; no clear D gene. Trimming shortened V by 1 base and J by 10 bases, and 17 bases separated the two germline ends. Germline CDR1 reads SGHVS; CDR2 reads FNYEAQ. The CDR3 runs 14 residues.

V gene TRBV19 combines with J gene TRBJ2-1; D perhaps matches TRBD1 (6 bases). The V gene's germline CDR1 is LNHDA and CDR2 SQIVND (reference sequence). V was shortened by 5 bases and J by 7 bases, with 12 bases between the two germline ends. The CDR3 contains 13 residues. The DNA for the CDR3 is TGTGCCAGTAGTGTGATTAGGGGGAATGAGCAGTTCTTC. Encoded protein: CASSVIRGNEQFF. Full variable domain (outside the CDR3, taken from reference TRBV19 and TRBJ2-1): DGGITQSPKYLFRKEGQNVTLSCEQNLNHDAMYWYRQDPGQGLRLIYYSQIVNDFQKGDIAEGYSVSREKKESFPLTVTSAQKNPTAFYLCASSVIRGNEQFFGPGTRLTVL.

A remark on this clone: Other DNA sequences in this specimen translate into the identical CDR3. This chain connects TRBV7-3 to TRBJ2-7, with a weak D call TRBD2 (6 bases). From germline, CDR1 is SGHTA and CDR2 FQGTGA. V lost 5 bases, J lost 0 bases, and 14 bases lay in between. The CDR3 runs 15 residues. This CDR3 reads CASSLGGGASYEQYF. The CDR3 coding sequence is TGTGCCAGCAGCCTGGGAGGCGGGGCCTCCTACGAGCAGTACTTC.

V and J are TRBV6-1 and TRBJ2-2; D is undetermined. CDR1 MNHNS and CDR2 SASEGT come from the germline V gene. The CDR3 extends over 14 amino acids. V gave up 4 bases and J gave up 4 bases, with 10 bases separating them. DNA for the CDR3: TGTGCCAGCAGTGGGCAGGCGATCACCGGGGAGCTGTTTTTT. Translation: CASSGQAITGELFF.

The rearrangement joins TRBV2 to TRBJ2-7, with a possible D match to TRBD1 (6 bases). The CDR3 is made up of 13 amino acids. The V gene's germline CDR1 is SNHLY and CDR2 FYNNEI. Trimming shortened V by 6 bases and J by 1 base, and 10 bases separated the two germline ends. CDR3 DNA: TGTGCCAGCAGCCGGGACACTTCCTACGAGCAGTACTTC. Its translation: CASSRDTSYEQYF.

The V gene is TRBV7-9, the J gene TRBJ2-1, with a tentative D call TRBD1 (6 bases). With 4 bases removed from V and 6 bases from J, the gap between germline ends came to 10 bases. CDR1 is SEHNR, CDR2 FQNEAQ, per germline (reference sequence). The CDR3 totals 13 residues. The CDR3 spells CASSWTDGNEQFF. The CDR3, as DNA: TGTGCCAGCAGCTGGACAGACGGCAATGAGCAGTTCTTC.

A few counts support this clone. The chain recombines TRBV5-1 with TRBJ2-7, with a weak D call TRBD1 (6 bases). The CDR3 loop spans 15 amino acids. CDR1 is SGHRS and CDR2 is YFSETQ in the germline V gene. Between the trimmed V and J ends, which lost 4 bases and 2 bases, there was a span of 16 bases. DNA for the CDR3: TGCGCCAGCAGCGCAAGGACAGAGCCAGCCTACGAGCAGTACTTC. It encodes CASSARTEPAYEQYF.

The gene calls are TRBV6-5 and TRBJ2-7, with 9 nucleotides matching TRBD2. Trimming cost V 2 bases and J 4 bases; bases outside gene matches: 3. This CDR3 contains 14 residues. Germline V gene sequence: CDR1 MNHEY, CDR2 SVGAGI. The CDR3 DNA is TGTGCCAGCAGTTACCGCGGGGGGGTTTACGAGCAGTACTTC. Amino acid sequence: CASSYRGGVYEQYF.

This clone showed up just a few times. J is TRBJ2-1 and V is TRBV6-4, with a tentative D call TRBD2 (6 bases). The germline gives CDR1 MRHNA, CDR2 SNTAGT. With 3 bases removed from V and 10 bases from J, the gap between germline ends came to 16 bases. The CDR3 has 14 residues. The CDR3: CASSEGGPTSEQFF. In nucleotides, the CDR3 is TGTGCCAGCAGTGAGGGGGGACCCACCTCAGAGCAGTTCTTC.

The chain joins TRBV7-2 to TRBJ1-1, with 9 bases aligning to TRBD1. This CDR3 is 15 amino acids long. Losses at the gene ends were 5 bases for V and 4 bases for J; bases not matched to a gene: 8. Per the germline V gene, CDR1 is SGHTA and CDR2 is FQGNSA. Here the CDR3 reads CASSPPNRGRTEAFF. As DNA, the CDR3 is TGTGCCAGCAGCCCGCCGAACAGGGGGCGCACTGAAGCTTTCTTT.

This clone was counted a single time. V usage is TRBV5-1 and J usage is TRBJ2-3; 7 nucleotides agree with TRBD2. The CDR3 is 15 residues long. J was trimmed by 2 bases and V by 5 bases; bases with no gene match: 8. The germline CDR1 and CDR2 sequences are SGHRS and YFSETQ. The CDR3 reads CASREARGNTDTQYF. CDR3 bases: TGCGCCAGCAGGGAAGCGCGGGGGAACACAGATACGCAGTATTTT.

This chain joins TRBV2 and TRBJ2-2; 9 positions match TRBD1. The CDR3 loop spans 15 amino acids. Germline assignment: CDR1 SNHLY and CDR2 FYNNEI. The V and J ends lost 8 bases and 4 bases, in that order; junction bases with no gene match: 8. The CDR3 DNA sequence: TGTGCCAGCTCCCCTACAGGGGGCGGCACCGGGGAGCTGTTTTTT. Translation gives CASSPTGGGTGELFF.

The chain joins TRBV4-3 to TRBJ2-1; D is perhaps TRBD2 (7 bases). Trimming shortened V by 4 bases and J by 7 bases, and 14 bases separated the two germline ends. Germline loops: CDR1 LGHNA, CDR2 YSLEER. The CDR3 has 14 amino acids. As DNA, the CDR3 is TGCGCCAGCAGCCCGCGGGGGCTTCTAAATGAGCAGTTCTTC. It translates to CASSPRGLLNEQFF.

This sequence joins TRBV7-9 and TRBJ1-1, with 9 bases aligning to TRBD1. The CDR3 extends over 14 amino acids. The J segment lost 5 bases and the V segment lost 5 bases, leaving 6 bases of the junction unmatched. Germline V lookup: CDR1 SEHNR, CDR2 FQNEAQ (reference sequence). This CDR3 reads CASSIRDRETEAFF. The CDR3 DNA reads TGTGCCAGCAGCATCCGGGACAGGGAAACTGAAGCTTTCTTT.

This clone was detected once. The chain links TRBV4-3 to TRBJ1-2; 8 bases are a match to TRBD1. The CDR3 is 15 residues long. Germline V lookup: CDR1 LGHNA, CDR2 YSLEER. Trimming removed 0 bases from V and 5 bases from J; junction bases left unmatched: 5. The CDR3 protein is CASSQDRQGAYGYTF. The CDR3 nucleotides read TGCGCCAGCAGCCAAGATCGCCAGGGGGCGTATGGCTACACCTTC.

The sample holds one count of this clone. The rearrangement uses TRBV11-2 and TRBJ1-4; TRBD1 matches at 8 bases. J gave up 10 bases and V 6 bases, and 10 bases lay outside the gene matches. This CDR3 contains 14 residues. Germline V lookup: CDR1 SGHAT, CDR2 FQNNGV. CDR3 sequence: CASRQGGEGRKLFF. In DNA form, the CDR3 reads TGTGCCAGCAGACAGGGGGGAGAAGGCAGAAAACTGTTTTTT.

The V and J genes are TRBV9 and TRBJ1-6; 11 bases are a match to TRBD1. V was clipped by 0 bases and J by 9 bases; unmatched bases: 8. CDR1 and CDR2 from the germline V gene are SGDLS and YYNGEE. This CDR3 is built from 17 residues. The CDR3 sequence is CASSVGGTGGFSSPLHF. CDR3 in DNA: TGTGCCAGCAGCGTAGGAGGGACAGGGGGTTTCAGTTCACCCCTCCACTTT.

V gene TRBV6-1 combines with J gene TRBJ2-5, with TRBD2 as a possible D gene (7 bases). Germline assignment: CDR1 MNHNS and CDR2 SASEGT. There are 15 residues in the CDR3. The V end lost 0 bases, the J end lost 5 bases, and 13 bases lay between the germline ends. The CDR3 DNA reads TGTGCCAGCAGTGAAGCTTCGGGGGGCTCTGAGACCCAGTACTTC. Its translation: CASSEASGGSETQYF.

The CDR3 DNA is TGTGCCAGCAGCTGGGAGAGGGCAACTAATGAAAAACTGTTTTTT. Its translation: CASSWERATNEKLFF. This chain joins TRBV5-5 and TRBJ1-4; no reliable D call. This CDR3 contains 15 residues. The V end lost 3 bases, the J end lost 0 bases, and 9 bases lay between the germline ends. Germline lookup yields CDR1 SGHKS and CDR2 YYEKEE (reference sequence). The full variable domain, in which reference TRBV5-5 and TRBJ1-4 provide the parts outside the CDR3, is DAGVTQSPTHLIKTRGQQVTLRCSPISGHKSVSWYQQVLGQGPQFIFQYYEKEERGRGNFPDRFSARQFPNYSSELNVNALLLGDSALYLCASSWERATNEKLFFGSGTQLSVL.

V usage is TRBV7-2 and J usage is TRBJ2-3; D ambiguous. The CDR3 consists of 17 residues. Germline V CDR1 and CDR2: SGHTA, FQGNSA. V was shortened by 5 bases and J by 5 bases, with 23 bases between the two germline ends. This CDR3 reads CASSRSVVGGAGDTQYF. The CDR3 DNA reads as TGTGCCAGCAGCCGCTCGGTGGTCGGCGGAGCTGGAGATACGCAGTATTTT.

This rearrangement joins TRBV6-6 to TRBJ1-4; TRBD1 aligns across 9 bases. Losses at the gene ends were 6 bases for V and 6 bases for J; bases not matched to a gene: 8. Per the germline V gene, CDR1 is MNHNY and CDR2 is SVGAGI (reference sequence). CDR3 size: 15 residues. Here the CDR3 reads CASRRGGQGYEKLFF. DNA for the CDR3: TGTGCCAGCAGACGGGGGGGACAGGGATATGAAAAACTGTTTTTT.

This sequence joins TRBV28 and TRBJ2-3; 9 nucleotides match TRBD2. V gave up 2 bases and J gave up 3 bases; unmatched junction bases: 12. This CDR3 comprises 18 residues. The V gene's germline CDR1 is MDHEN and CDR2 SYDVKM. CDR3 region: CASSLGKSGGIETDTQYF. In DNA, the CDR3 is TGTGCCAGCAGTTTAGGGAAAAGCGGGGGGATAGAGACAGATACGCAGTATTTT.

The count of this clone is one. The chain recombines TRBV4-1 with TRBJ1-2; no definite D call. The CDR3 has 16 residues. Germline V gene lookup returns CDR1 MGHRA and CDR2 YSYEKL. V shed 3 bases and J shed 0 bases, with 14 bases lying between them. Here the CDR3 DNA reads TGCGCCAGCAGCCAGACCCCGTCGGGGTCTAACTATGGCTACACCTTC. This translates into CASSQTPSGSNYGYTF.

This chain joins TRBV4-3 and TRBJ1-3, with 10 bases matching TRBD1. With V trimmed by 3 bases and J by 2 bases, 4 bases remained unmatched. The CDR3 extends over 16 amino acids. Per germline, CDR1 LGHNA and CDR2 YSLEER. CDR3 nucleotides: TGCGCCAGCAGCCAGGGACAGGGGATAACTGGAAACACCATATATTTT. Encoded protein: CASSQGQGITGNTIYF.

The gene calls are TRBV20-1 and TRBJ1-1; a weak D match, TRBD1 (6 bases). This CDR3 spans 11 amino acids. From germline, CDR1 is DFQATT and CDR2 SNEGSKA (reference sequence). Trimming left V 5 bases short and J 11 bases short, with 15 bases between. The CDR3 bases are TGCAGTGCTGGGGGTAACAGGGCGGCTTTCTTT. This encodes CSAGGNRAAFF.

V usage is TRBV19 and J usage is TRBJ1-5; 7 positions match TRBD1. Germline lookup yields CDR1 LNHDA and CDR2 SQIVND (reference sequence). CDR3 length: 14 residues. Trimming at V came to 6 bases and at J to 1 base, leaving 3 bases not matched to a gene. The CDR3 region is CASRMTGSNQPQHF. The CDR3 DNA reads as TGTGCCAGTAGGATGACAGGGAGCAATCAGCCCCAGCATTTT.